The entry below describes one T cell receptor (beta chain). Its matching antigen is unknown. This sample is drawn from a study of tumor-infiltrating lymphocytes in localized non-small cell lung cancer. Study-wide results and caveats: Immunotypes IM1 and IM2 had similar TCR-derived T-cell fractions.

The assay was immunoSEQ multiplex PCR, and TCRdb's table has in-frame clones only and misses some. The sample has some 14,000 clones; about 75% are singletons. Sequencing used lung tumor tissue. This TCR was sampled from a human donor with non-small cell lung cancer.

Written as DNA, the CDR3 is TGTGCCAGCAGCGCGGGACAGGGATATAATTCACCCCTCCACTTT. It codes for CASSAGQGYNSPLHF. This chain joins TRBV7-2 and TRBJ1-6, with 9 bases aligning to TRBD1. Germline V CDR1 and CDR2: SGHTA, FQGNSA. The CDR3 contains 15 residues. V dropped 5 bases and J dropped 4; count of bases not matched to a gene: 3.